These 28 T cell receptor beta chains were sequenced from one sample in a study of naive and memory T cell subsets. For these TCRs, the target antigens are not known. Two oligonucleotides, mixed equimolar, formed the beta constant-region primer covering TRBC1 and TRBC2. The ligated cDNA underwent four PCR rounds using SP2 and nested alpha and beta constant-region primers. Each CDR3 protein gets one entry after TCRdb re-called the UMI-ligation and nested PCR reads with MiXCR. The repertoire consists of approximately 150,000 distinct CDR3 sequences, with approximately 20% occurring once and the leading ten covering more than 0.6%. Study-wide findings and caveats: Naive repertoires, especially CD8, held a few larger clonotypes, possibly memory cells re-expressing CD45RA.

Sequences were obtained from naive CD8+ T cells from blood. The receptor set was obtained from a human donor in good health.

This clonotype was found a few times. This chain links TRBV5-6 with TRBJ2-7; D not certain. Trimming shortened V by 0 bases and J by 6 bases, and 7 bases separated the two germline ends. The CDR3 consists of 12 residues. Germline V CDR1 and CDR2: SGHDT, YYEEEE. The CDR3 spells CASSLGVAEQYF. CDR3 nucleotides: TGTGCCAGCAGCTTGGGGGTTGCCGAGCAGTACTTC.

The genes are TRBV7-3 and TRBJ2-1; tentative D call: TRBD2 (5 bases). CDR3 length equals 13 residues. V was clipped by 4 bases and J by 7 bases, with 11 bases between them. Germline CDR1 SGHTA, CDR2 FQGTGA. In DNA form, the CDR3 reads TGTGCCAGCAGCTCCACTAGAGTGAATGAGCAGTTCTTC. As protein: CASSSTRVNEQFF.

This clonotype has just a few counts. This chain joins TRBV9 and TRBJ2-1, with TRBD2 matching over 7 bases. The germline V gene encodes CDR1 SGDLS and CDR2 YYNGEE. The J segment lost 7 bases and the V segment lost 0 bases, leaving 10 bases of the junction unmatched. The CDR3 has 16 residues. DNA of the CDR3: TGTGCCAGCAGCGTAGTGGGGCGGGAGACTAAAAATGAGCAGTTCTTC. Its translation is CASSVVGRETKNEQFF.

The chain uses TRBV7-6 and TRBJ2-7, with TRBD1 matching 7 bases. Germline CDR1 reads SGHVS; CDR2 reads FNYEAQ. Trimming removed 3 bases from V and 1 base from J; junction bases left unmatched: 3. There are 14 residues in the CDR3. CDR3: CASSFDRESYEQYF. Here the CDR3 DNA reads TGTGCCAGCAGCTTCGACAGGGAATCCTACGAGCAGTACTTC.

V usage is TRBV9 and J usage is TRBJ2-4; a weak D match, TRBD1 (5 bases). The germline gives CDR1 SGDLS, CDR2 YYNGEE. This CDR3 is 15 amino acids long. Trimming took 0 bases from V and 1 from J, leaving 8 bases between them. CDR3 coding DNA: TGTGCCAGCAGCGTAGCAGGGTTGGCCAAAAACATTCAGTACTTC. Translation: CASSVAGLAKNIQYF.

There are a few counts of this clonotype. The chain uses TRBV19 and TRBJ1-1, with 8 bases fitting TRBD1. In germline, CDR1 is LNHDA, CDR2 SQIVND (reference sequence). V lost 7 bases, J lost 6 bases, and 10 bases stayed unmatched. This CDR3 is built from 14 residues. Written as DNA, the CDR3 is TGTGCCAGTATCCCGGACAGGGATTACGCTGAAGCTTTCTTT. Amino acids: CASIPDRDYAEAFF.

V gene TRBV28 combines with J gene TRBJ2-5; D possibly corresponds to TRBD2 (6 bases). The CDR3 consists of 15 residues. Trimming stripped 4 bases from V and 2 bases from J, with 14 bases between. Germline V lookup: CDR1 MDHEN, CDR2 SYDVKM. This chain's CDR3 is CASSSFVTRQETQYF. CDR3 coding DNA: TGTGCCAGCAGTTCTTTTGTGACTAGACAAGAGACCCAGTACTTC.

This clonotype was found once. This chain uses TRBV30 with TRBJ2-1, with a possible D match to TRBD2 (5 bases). V lost 2 bases to trimming and J lost 9 bases, with 8 bases between them. Looked up from germline, CDR1 is GTSNPN and CDR2 is SVGIG (reference sequence). This CDR3 contains 11 residues. CDR3 nucleotides: TGTGCCTGGAGTCCCGCGGGTGAGCAGTTCTTC. Encoded protein: CAWSPAGEQFF.

The genes are TRBV3-1 and TRBJ2-3, with D perhaps TRBD1 or TRBD2 (5 bases each). V was shortened by 5 bases and J by 6 bases, with 18 bases between the two germline ends. This CDR3 is built from 15 residues. Per germline, CDR1 LGHDT and CDR2 YNNKEL (reference sequence). CDR3 coding DNA: TGTGCCAGCAGCTGGGGAGCAGGGATGTCCGATACGCAGTATTTT. Residues: CASSWGAGMSDTQYF.

The chain has TRBV19 and TRBJ2-7; 11 bases map to TRBD1. This CDR3 has 15 residues. CDR1 LNHDA and CDR2 SQIVND come from the germline V gene (reference sequence). J gave up 5 bases and V 0 bases, and 3 bases lay outside the gene matches. CDR3 amino acids: CASSIDGQGANEQYF. CDR3 bases: TGTGCCAGTAGTATAGATGGACAGGGGGCTAACGAGCAGTACTTC.

The chain is built from TRBV12-3 or TRBV12-4 and TRBJ2-7, with 9 bases identical to TRBD1. Losses at the gene ends were 3 bases for V and 4 bases for J; bases not matched to a gene: 4. The CDR3 loop spans 14 amino acids. The CDR3 bases are TGTGCCAGCAGTTTCTCCGGGACAGGGTACGAGCAGTACTTC. It encodes CASSFSGTGYEQYF.

This clonotype came up a few times. This chain uses TRBV5-5 with TRBJ2-1; TRBD2 matches at 9 bases. The CDR3 loop spans 17 amino acids. The trim removed 2 bases at V and 8 bases at J, leaving 14 bases unmatched. The germline V gene has CDR1 SGHKS and CDR2 YYEKEE (reference sequence). The CDR3: CASSLGLAGSLGDEQFF. The CDR3 DNA reads as TGTGCCAGCAGCTTAGGCCTAGCGGGAAGCTTAGGGGATGAGCAGTTCTTC.

In its sample, this clonotype was seen a few times. The genes are TRBV5-8 and TRBJ1-4; 7 nucleotides match TRBD1. Trimming took 5 bases from V and 6 from J; bases not matched to a gene: 4. Germline V gives CDR1 SGHTS, CDR2 YDEGEE. CDR3 length equals 13 residues. The chain's CDR3 is CASRYRGYEKLFF. The CDR3 DNA sequence: TGTGCCAGCAGATACAGGGGTTATGAAAAACTGTTTTTT.

The chain carries TRBV20-1 and TRBJ2-1; TRBD1 aligns across 7 bases. The V gene end was trimmed by 5 bases and the J gene end by 5 bases; junction bases not matched to a gene: 12. The CDR3 covers 15 residues. CDR1 and CDR2 from the germline V gene are DFQATT and SNEGSKA (reference sequence). CDR3 sequence: CSAPPDRVTHNEQFF. The CDR3 region has the DNA TGCAGTGCTCCCCCTGACAGGGTAACCCACAATGAGCAGTTCTTC.

The chain is built from TRBV28 and TRBJ2-2; 10 bases are shared with TRBD1. V was pared by 1 base and J by 4 bases, with 12 bases of the junction left unmatched. The CDR3 is 19 residues long. CDR1 and CDR2 from the germline V gene are MDHEN and SYDVKM. CDR3 DNA: TGTGCCAGCAGTTTATATTCTGAGACAGGGGGCTTTGGCACCGGGGAGCTGTTTTTT. Its translation is CASSLYSETGGFGTGELFF.

This clonotype appeared a few times. The chain joins TRBV4-3 to TRBJ2-1; TRBD1 is a possible D gene (6 bases). This CDR3 is 14 amino acids long. Germline-derived CDR1 and CDR2 are LGHNA and YSLEER. V was pared by 2 bases and J by 8 bases, with 13 bases between. The CDR3 loop is CASSQQTGGYEQFF. CDR3 nucleotides: TGCGCCAGCAGCCAACAGACTGGGGGCTATGAGCAGTTCTTC.

There are a few counts of this clonotype. One junction end does not reproduce the germline sequence, and a read error may be involved. The rearrangement links TRBV29-1 to TRBJ1-4, with D unresolved. There are 12 residues in the CDR3. Germline CDR1 and CDR2: SQVTM and ANQGSEA. The CDR3 nucleotides read TGCAGCGGGAACGACGGTTCTGAACAACTGTTTTTT. Residues: CSGNDGSEQLFF. The full variable domain, rest sourced from reference TRBV29-1 and TRBJ1-4, is SAVISQKPSRDICQRGTSLTIQCQVDSQVTMMFWYRQQPGQSLTLIATANQGSEATYESGFVIDKFPISRPNLTFSTLTVSNMSPEDSSIYLCSGNDGSEQLFFGSGTQLSVL.

This clonotype turned up a few times. The chain combines TRBV6-1 with TRBJ1-1, with no clear D. V lost 1 base and J lost 6, with 6 bases in between. This CDR3 has 12 amino acids. Germline loops: CDR1 MNHNS, CDR2 SASEGT. The CDR3 DNA follows: TGTGCCAGCAGTGAAGGGAGTTCTGAAGCTTTCTTT. Amino acids: CASSEGSSEAFF.

CDR3 loop: CASSSDSGNYNEQFF. The CDR3 region has the DNA TGTGCCAGTAGTTCTGATAGCGGGAACTACAATGAGCAGTTCTTC. This chain joins TRBV19 and TRBJ2-1; TRBD2 aligns across 8 bases. Unmatched junction bases numbered 6, after V lost 5 bases and J lost 3 bases. The CDR3 extends over 15 amino acids. The germline CDR1 and CDR2 sequences are LNHDA and SQIVND (reference sequence). The full variable domain, with the rest looked up from reference TRBV19 and TRBJ2-1, is DGGITQSPKYLFRKEGQNVTLSCEQNLNHDAMYWYRQDPGQGLRLIYYSQIVNDFQKGDIAEGYSVSREKKESFPLTVTSAQKNPTAFYLCASSSDSGNYNEQFFGPGTRLTVL.

The chain carries TRBV6-2 or TRBV6-3 and TRBJ2-1; D remains unclear. In germline, CDR1 is MNHEY, CDR2 SVGEGT. The CDR3 runs to 12 residues. V lost 2 bases to trimming and J lost 9 bases, with 8 bases between them. CDR3 loop: CASSYKFSEQFF. As DNA, the CDR3 is TGTGCCAGCAGTTACAAGTTTAGTGAGCAGTTCTTC.

The chain is built from TRBV10-2 and TRBJ1-2; D gene ambiguous. This CDR3 has 11 amino acids. V gave up 11 bases and J gave up 0 bases, with 7 bases separating them. Germline values: CDR1 WSHSY, CDR2 SAAADI. The CDR3 DNA reads TGCGCCCCCCAACCTAACTATGGCTACACCTTC. Translated, it gives CAPQPNYGYTF.

This clonotype was detected only a few times. In nucleotides, the CDR3 is TGTGCCAGCAGTCCGGGACCTAGCACAGATACGCAGTATTTT. Protein: CASSPGPSTDTQYF. The gene calls are TRBV28 and TRBJ2-3; either TRBD1 or TRBD2 may supply D (5 bases each). The CDR3 contains 14 residues. Germline loops: CDR1 MDHEN, CDR2 SYDVKM. V gave up 5 bases and J gave up 0 bases, with 9 bases separating them.

This clonotype was recorded a few times. This rearrangement joins TRBV5-1 to TRBJ2-7; 9 bases are a match to TRBD1. CDR1 SGHRS and CDR2 YFSETQ come from the germline V gene. With V trimmed by 0 bases and J by 5 bases, 6 bases remained unmatched. CDR3 length: 15 amino acids. The CDR3 reads CASSLVGTGIHEQYF. For the CDR3, the DNA is TGCGCCAGCAGCTTGGTAGGGACAGGGATCCACGAGCAGTACTTC. Using reference TRBV5-1 and TRBJ2-7 for the parts outside the CDR3, the full variable domain is KAGVTQTPRYLIKTRGQQVTLSCSPISGHRSVSWYQQTPGQGLQFLFEYFSETQRNKGNFPGRFSGRQFSNSRSEMNVSTLELGDSALYLCASSLVGTGIHEQYFGPGTRLTVT.

This clonotype turned up a few times. The V call is TRBV29-1, the J call TRBJ2-3, with 9 bases that match TRBD2. The CDR3 runs to 15 residues. V was clipped by 7 bases and J by 2 bases; unmatched bases: 10. Germline values: CDR1 SQVTM, CDR2 ANQGSEA. CDR3 DNA: TGCAGCGCTGAGTCTAGCGGGGCCTTCACAGATACGCAGTATTTT. Its translation is CSAESSGAFTDTQYF.

This chain connects TRBV5-4 to TRBJ2-1; TRBD2 aligns across 11 bases. Germline V gene lookup returns CDR1 SGHNT and CDR2 YYREEE (reference sequence). The CDR3 has 16 residues. With 0 bases clipped from V and 1 base from J, the junction kept 0 bases outside the gene matches. CDR3 nucleotides: TGTGCCAGCAGCTTGGTAGCGGGAGGGTCCTACAATGAGCAGTTCTTC. Encoded protein: CASSLVAGGSYNEQFF.

This clonotype appeared a few times. The CDR3 nucleotides read TGTGCCAGCAGCTTGGAGCCGCCTGGGGTTATAAGAGGGAGCTATGGCTACACCTTC. Protein product: CASSLEPPGVIRGSYGYTF. V gene TRBV5-6 combines with J gene TRBJ1-2; unclear D gene. There are 19 residues in the CDR3. Germline values: CDR1 SGHDT, CDR2 YYEEEE. Between the trimmed V and J ends, which lost 0 bases and 4 bases, there was a span of 25 bases.

The chain recombines TRBV27 with TRBJ2-6; D is perhaps TRBD1 (6 bases). The CDR3 runs to 17 residues. The germline V and J ends were trimmed by 5 bases and 0 bases, with 14 bases remaining between them. Germline V gene data show CDR1 as MNHEY and CDR2 as SMNVEV (reference sequence). The CDR3, as DNA: TGTGCCAGCAGTGATCAGGGGCCCACCTCTGGGGCCAACGTCCTGACTTTC. It is translated as CASSDQGPTSGANVLTF.

The J gene is TRBJ2-3, the V gene TRBV6-5; 10 nucleotides line up with TRBD2. The CDR3 is made up of 16 amino acids. Germline CDR1 MNHEY, CDR2 SVGAGI. With V trimmed by 0 bases and J by 4 bases, 4 bases remained unmatched. CDR3 protein: CASSYSPSGRADTQYF. In DNA form, the CDR3 reads TGTGCCAGCAGTTACTCGCCTAGCGGGAGAGCAGATACGCAGTATTTT.